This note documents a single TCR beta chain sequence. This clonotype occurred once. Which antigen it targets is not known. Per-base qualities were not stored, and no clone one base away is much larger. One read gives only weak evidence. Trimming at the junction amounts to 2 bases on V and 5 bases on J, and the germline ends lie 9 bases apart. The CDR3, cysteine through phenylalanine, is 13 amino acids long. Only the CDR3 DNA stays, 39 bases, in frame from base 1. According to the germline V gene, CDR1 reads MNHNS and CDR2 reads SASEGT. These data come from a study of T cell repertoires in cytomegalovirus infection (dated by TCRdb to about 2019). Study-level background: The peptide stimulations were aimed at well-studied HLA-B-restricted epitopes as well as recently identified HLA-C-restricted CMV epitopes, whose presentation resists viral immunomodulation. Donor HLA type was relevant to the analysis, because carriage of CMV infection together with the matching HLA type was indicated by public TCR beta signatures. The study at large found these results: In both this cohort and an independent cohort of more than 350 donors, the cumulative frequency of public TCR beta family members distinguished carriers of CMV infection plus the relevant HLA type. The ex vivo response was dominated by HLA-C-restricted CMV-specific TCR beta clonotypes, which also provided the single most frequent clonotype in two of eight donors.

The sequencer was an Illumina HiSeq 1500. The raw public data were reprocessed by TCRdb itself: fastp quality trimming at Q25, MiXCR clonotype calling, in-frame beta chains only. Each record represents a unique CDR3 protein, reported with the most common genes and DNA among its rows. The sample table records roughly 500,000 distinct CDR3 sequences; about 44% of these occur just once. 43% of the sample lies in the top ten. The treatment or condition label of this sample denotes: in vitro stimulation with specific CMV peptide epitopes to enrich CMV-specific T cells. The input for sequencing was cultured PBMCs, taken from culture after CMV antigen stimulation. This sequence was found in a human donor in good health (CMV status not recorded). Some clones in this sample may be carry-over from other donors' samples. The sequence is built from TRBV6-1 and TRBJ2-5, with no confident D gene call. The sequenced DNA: TGTGCCAGCAGTGAAAGAAGGACGGAGACCCAGTACTTC. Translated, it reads CASSERRTETQYF.